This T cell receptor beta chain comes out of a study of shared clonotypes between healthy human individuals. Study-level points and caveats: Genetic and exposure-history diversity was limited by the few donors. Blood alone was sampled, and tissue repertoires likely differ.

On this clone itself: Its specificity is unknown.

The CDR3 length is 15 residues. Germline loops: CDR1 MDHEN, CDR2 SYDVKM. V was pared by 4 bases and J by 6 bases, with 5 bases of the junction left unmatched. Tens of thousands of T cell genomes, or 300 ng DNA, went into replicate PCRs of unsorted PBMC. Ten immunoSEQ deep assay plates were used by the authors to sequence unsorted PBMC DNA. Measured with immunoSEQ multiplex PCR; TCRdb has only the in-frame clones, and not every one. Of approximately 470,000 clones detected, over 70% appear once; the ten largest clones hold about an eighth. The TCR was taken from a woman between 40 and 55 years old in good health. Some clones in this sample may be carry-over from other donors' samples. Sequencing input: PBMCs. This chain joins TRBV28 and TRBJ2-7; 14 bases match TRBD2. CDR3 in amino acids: CASSWGLAGVGEQYF. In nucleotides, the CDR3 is TGTGCCAGCAGTTGGGGACTAGCGGGAGTAGGCGAGCAGTACTTC.